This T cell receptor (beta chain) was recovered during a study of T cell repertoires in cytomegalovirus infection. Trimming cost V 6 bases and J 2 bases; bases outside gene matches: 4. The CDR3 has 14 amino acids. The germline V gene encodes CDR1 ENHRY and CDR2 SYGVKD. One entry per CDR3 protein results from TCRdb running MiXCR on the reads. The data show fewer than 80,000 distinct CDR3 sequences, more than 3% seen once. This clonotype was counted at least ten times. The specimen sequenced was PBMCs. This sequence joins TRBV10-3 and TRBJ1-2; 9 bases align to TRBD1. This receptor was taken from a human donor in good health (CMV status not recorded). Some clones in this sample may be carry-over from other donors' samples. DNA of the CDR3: TGTGCCATCAGGGGACAGGGAGGAAACTATGGCTACACCTTC. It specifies CAIRGQGGNYGYTF.